The T cell receptor (beta chain) described here comes from a study of T cell changes during pregnancy in multiple sclerosis. The repertoire was sequenced with immunoSEQ multiplex PCR; TCRdb's copy has only in-frame clones and lacks some. The data hold about 77,000 clones, with approximately 94% observed a single time. Germline values: CDR1 MDHEN, CDR2 SYDVKM. This CDR3 region has 12 residues. The V end was cut by 10 bases, the J end by 5 bases, with 12 bases between. The input for sequencing was peripheral blood, taken after pregnancy. This clonotype was obtained from a female donor in good health, enrolled as a control in a pregnancy study. The rearrangement joins TRBV28 to TRBJ2-1; D is unclear. This CDR3 is CAIPGRNNEQFF. As DNA, the CDR3 is TGTGCCATCCCAGGCCGGAACAATGAGCAGTTCTTC.